The 3 T cell receptor beta chains reported below all come from one sample, sequenced in a study of CD4+ T cells in melanoma. Sequenced by immunoSEQ multiplex PCR; TCRdb stores in-frame clones only, minus some. The table lists around 50,000 clones, approximately 89% of them singletons. Sequencing input: peripheral blood. These receptors all come from a human donor with melanoma.

The chain couples TRBV5-1 to TRBJ1-1; D is unresolved. Germline values: CDR1 SGHRS, CDR2 YFSETQ. The CDR3 extends over 14 amino acids. V was cut by 7 bases and J by 1 base, with 14 bases left in between. The CDR3 here is CASEFGEGNTEAFF. CDR3 bases: TGCGCCAGCGAATTCGGTGAGGGGAACACTGAAGCTTTCTTT.

The J gene is TRBJ2-3, the V gene TRBV2, with 10 bases lining up with TRBD2. J lost 2 bases, V lost 4 bases, and 9 bases had no gene match. The CDR3 has 17 residues. Germline-derived CDR1 and CDR2 are SNHLY and FYNNEI. Here the CDR3 DNA reads TGTGCCAGCAGTGGGTCCCTAGCGGGGGAATTCACAGATACGCAGTATTTT. Amino acids: CASSGSLAGEFTDTQYF.

The chain couples TRBV7-9 to TRBJ1-1, with D possibly TRBD1 on 6 matching bases. CDR1 and CDR2 (germline): SEHNR, FQNEAQ (reference sequence). V lost 6 bases and J 4 bases, leaving 12 bases between the germline ends. The CDR3 totals 13 residues. The DNA of the CDR3 is TGTGCCAGCAGTAGGACAGAGCGCACTGAAGCTTTCTTT. Encoded protein: CASSRTERTEAFF.